This T cell receptor (beta chain) was retrieved from a study of T cells in Graves' hyperthyroidism and ophthalmopathy. This clonotype was counted ten times or more. What was amplified from RNA transcripts were TCR beta CDR3 regions. During a first-round RT-PCR of the TCR CDR3, the HTBI primer set was used. TCRdb recomputed calls from the multiplex PCR reads with MiXCR, one row per CDR3 protein. The data show around 540,000 distinct CDR3 sequences, roughly a sixth seen once. With V trimmed by 3 bases and J by 4 bases, 23 bases remained unmatched. This CDR3 is built from 20 residues. Germline V gene sequence: CDR1 DFQATT, CDR2 SNEGSKA (reference sequence).

The chain joins TRBV20-1 to TRBJ1-4; TRBD1 agrees at 7 bases. Sequenced input: blood. The sequence derives from a woman aged 25 to 39 with Graves' ophthalmopathy. The chain's CDR3 is CSARGELSGQSYSRNEKLFF. As DNA, the CDR3 is TGCAGTGCTAGGGGGGAACTCTCGGGACAGTCATACAGCCGTAATGAAAAACTGTTTTTT.